This TCR beta chain was documented in a study of patients and donors after allogeneic stem cell transplantation. Germline trimming cut 10 bases from V and 6 bases from J; bases unmatched to any gene: 13. Germline V gives CDR1 ENHRY, CDR2 SYGVKD. There are 14 residues in the CDR3. TCRdb processed the RT-PCR reads anew with MiXCR; each CDR3 protein has one entry. The sample lists about 200,000 distinct CDR3 sequences; less than 50% were seen once. The sequenced sample consisted of blood, either unsorted or a sorted T cell fraction (not recorded which). The V call is TRBV10-3, the J call TRBJ2-3; 7 nucleotides match TRBD1. The sequence was collected from a human donor who was either an allogeneic HSCT recipient or a stem cell or donor lymphocyte infusion donor (not recorded which). It is not recorded whose cells these are; they may come from a transplant donor. This CDR3 reads CATFPGQSTDTQYF. The CDR3, as DNA: TGTGCCACCTTTCCGGGACAGTCAACGGATACGCAGTATTTT.